This passage covers 27 T cell receptor beta chains from one sample sequenced in a study of blood T cell repertoires in COVID-19. This table comes from immunoSEQ multiplex PCR, and its TCRdb copy is limited to in-frame clones, with some not included. This sample has approximately 190,000 clones, with 82% found just once. Sample: peripheral blood. The receptors here all came from a woman aged 55-69 years with COVID-19, enrolled during active disease.

This clone was detected only once. The rearrangement uses TRBV5-6 and TRBJ2-5, with 11 positions matching TRBD2. V lost 4 bases, J lost 4 bases, and 6 bases stayed unmatched. From germline, CDR1 is SGHDT and CDR2 YYEEEE. CDR3 length equals 15 residues. The DNA of the CDR3 is TGTGCCAGCAGCCTTGTCCTAGCGGGAGGAGAGACCCAGTACTTC. Its translation is CASSLVLAGGETQYF.

This chain connects TRBV4-2 to TRBJ2-7; 8 bases fit TRBD2. Germline CDR1 reads LGHNA; CDR2 reads YNFKEQ. J was trimmed by 3 bases and V by 0 bases; bases with no gene match: 7. The CDR3 length is 16 residues. CDR3 sequence: CASSQDASGRDYEQYF. The CDR3 DNA is TGTGCCAGCAGCCAAGATGCAAGCGGGAGAGACTACGAGCAGTACTTC.

This clone was seen a single time. This chain joins TRBV19 and TRBJ1-4; TRBD1 matches at 7 bases. V lost 0 bases and J lost 10; bases outside the gene matches: 5. The CDR3 sequence is 14 residues long. CDR1 is LNHDA and CDR2 is SQIVND in the germline V gene (reference sequence). The CDR3 sequence: CASSIDDRVGKLFF. DNA of the CDR3: TGTGCCAGTAGTATAGACGACAGGGTCGGAAAACTGTTTTTT.

There are many counts of this clone. The chain joins TRBV5-5 to TRBJ2-2, with 7 bases identical to TRBD1. V was pared by 9 bases and J by 0 bases, with 5 bases of the junction left unmatched. The CDR3 loop spans 14 amino acids. Germline V gene data show CDR1 as SGHKS and CDR2 as YYEKEE (reference sequence). The CDR3 spells CATRQGPNTGELFF. The CDR3 nucleotides are TGTGCCACGAGACAGGGCCCGAACACCGGGGAGCTGTTTTTT.

The genes are TRBV27 and TRBJ1-2, with 8 bases identical to TRBD1. In germline, CDR1 is MNHEY, CDR2 SMNVEV (reference sequence). The length of the CDR3 is 14 residues. The V and J ends lost 4 bases and 8 bases, in that order; junction bases with no gene match: 9. CDR3 residues: CASSSRQGLWGYTF. As DNA, the CDR3 is TGTGCCAGCAGTTCTCGACAGGGGTTATGGGGCTACACCTTC.

The genes are TRBV6-5 and TRBJ2-5, with D possibly TRBD1 on 6 matching bases. Trimming pared 8 bases from V and 2 bases from J, leaving 9 bases between. This CDR3 region has 12 residues. CDR1 and CDR2 from the germline V gene are MNHEY and SVGAGI. The CDR3 DNA sequence: TGTGCCAGCTGGGGACATCAAGAGACCCAGTACTTC. Its translation: CASWGHQETQYF.

V and J are TRBV18 and TRBJ1-2, with 9 bases lining up with TRBD1. V gave up 4 bases and J gave up 3 bases; unmatched junction bases: 6. There are 15 residues in the CDR3. The germline V gene has CDR1 KGHSH and CDR2 LQKENI. CDR3 nucleotides: TGTGCCAGCTCACTGGGACAGGGTGTAGACTATGGCTACACCTTC. It encodes CASSLGQGVDYGYTF. Filled out from reference TRBV18 and TRBJ1-2, the complete variable domain reads NAGVMQNPRHLVRRRGQEARLRCSPMKGHSHVYWYRQLPEEGLKFMVYLQKENIIDESGMPKERFSAEFPKEGPSILRIQQVVRGDSAAYFCASSLGQGVDYGYTFGSGTRLTVV.

The chain has TRBV10-3 and TRBJ1-5, with TRBD1 matching over 9 bases. This CDR3 comprises 12 residues. CDR1 is ENHRY, CDR2 SYGVKD, per germline. CDR3 nucleotide sequence: TGTGCTACAGGGGGCGGCAATCAGCCCCAGCATTTT. Its translation is CATGGGNQPQHF.

The table lists this clone with a count of one. CDR3 sequence reads: CASSLKTGGSEKLFF. Here the CDR3 DNA reads TGTGCCAGCAGCCTAAAGACAGGGGGCAGTGAAAAACTGTTTTTT. This sequence joins TRBV7-9 and TRBJ1-4; TRBD1 matches at 10 bases. The germline V gene encodes CDR1 SEHNR and CDR2 FQNEAQ (reference sequence). V trimming: 5 bases; J trimming: 7 bases; junction bases outside the gene matches: 7. The CDR3 is 15 residues long.

The chain couples TRBV7-8 to TRBJ2-3, with TRBD2 matching over 9 bases. From germline, CDR1 is SGHVS and CDR2 FQNEAQ. The CDR3 loop spans 15 amino acids. J gave up 2 bases and V 6 bases, and 6 bases lay outside the gene matches. The CDR3 region has the DNA TGTGCCAGCAGTTATAGCGGGGGCTCCACAGATACGCAGTATTTT. Translated, it gives CASSYSGGSTDTQYF.

The V and J genes are TRBV19 and TRBJ2-5, with 10 positions matching TRBD2. V was clipped by 4 bases and J by 5 bases; unmatched bases: 10. CDR3 length: 16 amino acids. The germline gives CDR1 LNHDA, CDR2 SQIVND (reference sequence). The CDR3 DNA follows: TGTGCCAGTAGTAAAGTGCTGTCTAGCGGGGGTGAGACCCAGTACTTC. Translation gives CASSKVLSSGGETQYF.

The chain links TRBV24-1 to TRBJ1-2, with D perhaps matching TRBD1 (5 bases). Deletions cut 3 bases from V and 3 bases from J, with 7 bases between. Germline V CDR1 and CDR2: KGHDR, SFDVKD. The CDR3 contains 13 residues. For the CDR3, the DNA is TGTGCCACCAGTGATCCACAGGACTATGGCTACACCTTC. It translates to CATSDPQDYGYTF.

This chain uses TRBV7-3 with TRBJ1-1, with D uncertain. The germline CDR1 and CDR2 sequences are SGHTA and FQGTGA. V gave up 3 bases and J gave up 1 base, with 6 bases separating them. This CDR3 comprises 13 residues. CDR3 loop: CASSFSGNTEAFF. The DNA for the CDR3 is TGTGCCAGCAGCTTTTCGGGGAACACTGAAGCTTTCTTT.

This clone was observed a single time. This chain connects TRBV28 to TRBJ1-2; the D gene is possibly TRBD1 (5 bases). Deletions cut 5 bases from V and 8 bases from J, with 21 bases between. The CDR3 totals 15 residues. Looked up from germline, CDR1 is MDHEN and CDR2 is SYDVKM. The CDR3 coding sequence is TGTGCCAGCAGTCTCGGGACGGGAGGCAGTAGGGGCTACACCTTC. Translating it yields CASSLGTGGSRGYTF.

The chain couples TRBV18 to TRBJ1-6, with 10 bases aligning to TRBD1. This CDR3 contains 16 residues. The ends lost 3 bases at V and 11 bases at J; junction bases unmatched: 10. Germline CDR1 reads KGHSH; CDR2 reads LQKENI. The CDR3 here is CASSPSGQGPWTPLHF. CDR3 nucleotides: TGTGCCAGCTCACCGTCGGGACAGGGGCCGTGGACACCCCTCCACTTT.

The V gene is TRBV29-1, the J gene TRBJ2-2; 13 nucleotides agree with TRBD2. In germline, CDR1 is SQVTM, CDR2 ANQGSEA. This CDR3 has 16 residues. Trimming cost V 6 bases and J 5 bases; bases outside gene matches: 9. The CDR3 region is CSVVTSGGRGTGELFF. In DNA, the CDR3 is TGCAGCGTGGTGACTAGCGGGGGGCGAGGGACCGGGGAGCTGTTTTTT.

The gene calls are TRBV27 and TRBJ1-1; 10 positions agree with TRBD1. The CDR3 is made up of 14 amino acids. Germline V gives CDR1 MNHEY, CDR2 SMNVEV (reference sequence). Unmatched junction bases numbered 5, after V lost 8 bases and J lost 2 bases. The CDR3, as DNA: TGTGCCAGCTCCCGGGACAGGGGCAACACTGAAGCTTTCTTT. It yields the protein CASSRDRGNTEAFF.

This chain links TRBV4-2 with TRBJ2-1; 9 nucleotides line up with TRBD2. The CDR3 spans 15 residues. The junction had 3 bases not matched to a gene; V was cut back by 1 base and J by 5 bases. The germline CDR1 and CDR2 sequences are LGHNA and YNFKEQ. CDR3 sequence (DNA): TGTGCCAGCAGCCAAGGCCTAGCGGGGAACAATGAGCAGTTCTTC. It translates to CASSQGLAGNNEQFF.

The chain is built from TRBV7-9 and TRBJ1-3; possibly TRBD1 for D (6 bases). The CDR3 extends over 15 amino acids. Trimming shortened V by 5 bases and J by 3 bases, and 14 bases separated the two germline ends. The germline CDR1 and CDR2 sequences are SEHNR and FQNEAQ (reference sequence). The CDR3 DNA reads as TGTGCCAGCAGCCCGGGATCAGGGGTTGGAAACACCATATATTTT. Encoded protein: CASSPGSGVGNTIYF.

This clone was observed a few times. This chain links TRBV10-1 with TRBJ1-2; perhaps TRBD1 as D (6 bases). Trimming pared 9 bases from V and 5 bases from J, leaving 19 bases between. CDR3 length equals 14 residues. Germline V gives CDR1 WNHNN, CDR2 SYGVQD (reference sequence). CDR3 sequence: CARGTSGDWYGYTF. CDR3 coding DNA: TGCGCCAGGGGGACCTCAGGGGATTGGTATGGCTACACCTTC.

V gene TRBV3-1 (or the pseudogene TRBV3-2) combines with J gene TRBJ1-4, with D uncertain. Deletions cut 2 bases from V and 8 bases from J, with 12 bases between. The CDR3 runs to 14 residues. The germline V gene encodes CDR1 LGHDT and CDR2 YNNKEL (reference sequence). CDR3 coding DNA: TGTGCCAGCAGCCAAAGGACTCTGGGGGAAAAACTGTTTTTT. Translating gives CASSQRTLGEKLFF.

In its sample, this clone was seen once. The chain links TRBV7-3 to TRBJ1-1, with 7 bases aligning to TRBD1. The CDR3 consists of 15 residues. Germline-derived CDR1 and CDR2 are SGHTA and FQGTGA. With V trimmed by 5 bases and J by 4 bases, 10 bases remained unmatched. The CDR3: CASSGQKGAATEAFF. The CDR3 DNA reads as TGTGCCAGCAGCGGCCAAAAGGGGGCCGCCACTGAAGCTTTCTTT.

The rearrangement links TRBV19 to TRBJ1-2; 10 nucleotides match TRBD1. V shed 0 bases and J 8 bases; nucleotides not matched to a gene: 6. The CDR3 covers 15 residues. CDR1 and CDR2 from the germline V gene are LNHDA and SQIVND (reference sequence). CDR3 sequence reads: CASSIDPGQGKGYTF. DNA of the CDR3: TGTGCCAGTAGTATAGATCCGGGACAGGGGAAAGGCTACACCTTC.

Only one count was recorded for this clone. This rearrangement joins TRBV4-2 to TRBJ1-1, with D perhaps matching TRBD1 (6 bases). This CDR3 is 17 amino acids long. Germline V gives CDR1 LGHNA, CDR2 YNFKEQ. The ends were cut back, 2 bases at V and 1 base at J, with 17 bases in the middle. The CDR3 nucleotides read TGTGCCAGCAGCCAATGGATAGTACAGGGAAGGAACACTGAAGCTTTCTTT. This gives the protein CASSQWIVQGRNTEAFF.

The chain recombines TRBV21-1 with TRBJ2-7; TRBD2 is the table's D call, not checked against the DNA. TRBV21-1 is described as a pseudogene. The CDR3 extends over 13 amino acids. CDR3 DNA sequence: TGTGCCAGCAGCGACCAGGGAGGGAACGAGCAGTACTTC. This encodes CASSDQGGNEQYF.

The V call is TRBV28, the J call TRBJ1-1, with D possibly TRBD1 on 5 matching bases. This CDR3 spans 12 amino acids. CDR1 MDHEN and CDR2 SYDVKM come from the germline V gene. Trimming took off 7 bases at V and 7 bases at J, with 13 bases between the two ends. The CDR3 reads CASTLGGIEAFF. For the CDR3, the DNA is TGTGCCAGCACCTTGGGGGGTATTGAAGCTTTCTTT.

This sequence joins TRBV7-3 and TRBJ1-6; TRBD1 matches 8 bases. Germline-derived CDR1 and CDR2 are SGHTA and FQGTGA. The trim removed 6 bases at V and 7 bases at J, leaving 5 bases unmatched. The CDR3 sequence is 14 residues long. CDR3 in DNA: TGTGCCAGCAGTCGGGACAGGCTAAATTCACCCCTCCACTTT. Translation: CASSRDRLNSPLHF.